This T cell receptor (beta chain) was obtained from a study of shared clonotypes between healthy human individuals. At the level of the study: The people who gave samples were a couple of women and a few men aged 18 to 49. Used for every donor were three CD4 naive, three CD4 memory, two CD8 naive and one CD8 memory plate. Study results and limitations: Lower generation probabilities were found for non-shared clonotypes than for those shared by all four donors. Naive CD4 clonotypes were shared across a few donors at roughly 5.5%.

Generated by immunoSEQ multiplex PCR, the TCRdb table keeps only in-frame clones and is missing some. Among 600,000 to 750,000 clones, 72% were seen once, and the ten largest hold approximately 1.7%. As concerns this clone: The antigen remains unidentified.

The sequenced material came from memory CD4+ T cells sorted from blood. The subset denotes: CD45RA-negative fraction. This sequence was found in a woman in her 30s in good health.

The CDR3 nucleotides are TGTGCCAGCAGTTTAGGGCTAGGGGGCGAGCAGTACTTC. This codes for CASSLGLGGEQYF. The chain couples TRBV28 to TRBJ2-7, with D perhaps matching TRBD1 (6 bases). The CDR3 is made up of 13 amino acids. Trimming removed 2 bases at V and 6 bases at J, with 11 bases between. Germline values: CDR1 MDHEN, CDR2 SYDVKM.